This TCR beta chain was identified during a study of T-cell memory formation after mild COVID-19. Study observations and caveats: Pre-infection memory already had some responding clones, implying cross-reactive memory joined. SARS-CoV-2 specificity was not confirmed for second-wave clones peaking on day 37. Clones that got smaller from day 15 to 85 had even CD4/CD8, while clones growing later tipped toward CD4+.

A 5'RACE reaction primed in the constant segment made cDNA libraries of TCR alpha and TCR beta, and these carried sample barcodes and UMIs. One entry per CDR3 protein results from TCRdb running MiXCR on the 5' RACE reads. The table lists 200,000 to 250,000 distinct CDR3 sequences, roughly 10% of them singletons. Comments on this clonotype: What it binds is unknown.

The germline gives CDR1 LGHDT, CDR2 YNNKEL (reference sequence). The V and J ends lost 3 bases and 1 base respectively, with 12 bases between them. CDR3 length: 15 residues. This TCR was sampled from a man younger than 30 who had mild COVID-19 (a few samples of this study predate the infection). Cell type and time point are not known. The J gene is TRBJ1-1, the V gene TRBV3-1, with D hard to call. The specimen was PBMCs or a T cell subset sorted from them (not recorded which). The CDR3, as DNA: TGTGCCAGCAGCCACATCACCCAGAGGAACACTGAAGCTTTCTTT. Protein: CASSHITQRNTEAFF.